Below are 9 T cell receptor beta chains sequenced from a single sample in a study of Graves' ophthalmopathy and Graves' hyperthyroidism. RNA transcripts provided the template for amplifying TCR beta CDR3 regions. Second-round multiplex PCR followed a first-round RT-PCR using HTBI primers. TCRdb reanalysed the multiplex PCR reads using MiXCR and keeps one entry per CDR3 protein. The sample includes fewer than 350,000 distinct CDR3 sequences, roughly 17% of them seen just once. The specimen was peripheral blood. These receptors all stem from an adult man with Graves' ophthalmopathy.

This clonotype was recorded at least ten times. The chain employs TRBV6-2 or TRBV6-3 and TRBJ1-2; D remains unclear. Germline values: CDR1 MNHEY, CDR2 SVGEGT. V was clipped by 6 bases and J by 4 bases, with 18 bases between them. CDR3 length: 15 amino acids. CDR3 region: CASSISRQTVYGYTF. The DNA for the CDR3 is TGTGCCAGCAGCATCTCGAGGCAGACCGTCTATGGCTACACCTTC.

This clonotype has ten or more counts. This chain uses TRBV5-4 with TRBJ1-1; D is possibly TRBD1 (5 bases). The CDR3 runs to 12 residues. The germline V gene encodes CDR1 SGHNT and CDR2 YYREEE (reference sequence). V was shortened by 4 bases and J by 5 bases, with 9 bases between the two germline ends. The CDR3 region has the DNA TGTGCCAGCAGCACCAGGGATACTGAAGCTTTCTTT. Translating gives CASSTRDTEAFF.

This clonotype has at least ten counts. The chain carries TRBV7-9 and TRBJ1-1; no definite D call. From germline, CDR1 is SEHNR and CDR2 FQNEAQ (reference sequence). The CDR3 length is 13 residues. Trimming cost V 5 bases and J 3 bases, with 10 bases left between them. CDR3 protein: CASSPSLDTEAFF. CDR3 bases: TGTGCCAGCAGCCCGTCACTGGACACTGAAGCTTTCTTT.

This clonotype has a handful of counts. Being one base from a much bigger clone, this may be a read error. The chain uses TRBV19 and TRBJ1-1; D gene ambiguous. CDR1 LNHDA and CDR2 SQIVND come from the germline V gene (reference sequence). This CDR3 contains 15 residues. With 4 bases removed from V and 0 bases from J, the gap between germline ends came to 12 bases. The CDR3 here is CASSTGWRLNTEAFF. The CDR3 DNA sequence: TGTGCCAGTAGTACCGGTTGGAGGCTGAACACTGAAGCTTTCTTT.

This clonotype occurred many times. The gene calls are TRBV9 and TRBJ2-7, with 7 bases matching TRBD2. V trimming: 3 bases; J trimming: 2 bases; junction bases outside the gene matches: 8. This CDR3 region has 15 residues. The germline V gene encodes CDR1 SGDLS and CDR2 YYNGEE. CDR3 DNA sequence: TGTGCCAGCAGCGCCACTAGCGCCGCTCCCTACGAGCAGTACTTC. This codes for CASSATSAAPYEQYF.

This clonotype was detected ten times or more. The chain is built from TRBV11-2 and TRBJ1-1; D is possibly TRBD1 (5 bases). CDR1 SGHAT and CDR2 FQNNGV come from the germline V gene. Trimming removed 4 bases at V and 5 bases at J, with 14 bases between. The CDR3 has 14 amino acids. For the CDR3, the DNA is TGTGCCAGCAGCTCCCATAGGGGAGAAACTGAAGCTTTCTTT. Translation gives CASSSHRGETEAFF.

This clonotype was seen ten or more times. The chain combines TRBV7-9 with TRBJ2-7; D gene uncertain. The CDR3 covers 12 residues. Germline V gives CDR1 SEHNR, CDR2 FQNEAQ (reference sequence). V gave up 1 base and J gave up 6 bases, with 7 bases separating them. The CDR3 coding sequence is TGTGCCAGCAGCTTAGATGGGTTCGAGCAGTACTTC. It translates to CASSLDGFEQYF.

This clonotype was counted ten times or more. V and J are TRBV15 and TRBJ2-3; 9 nucleotides match TRBD2. V trimming: 0 bases; J trimming: 5 bases; junction bases outside the gene matches: 9. The germline V gene has CDR1 LNHNV and CDR2 YYDKDF (reference sequence). The CDR3 length is 17 residues. CDR3 sequence (DNA): TGTGCCACCAGCAGAGATATCGGCGGGGGGGCAGGAGATACGCAGTATTTT. Translation gives CATSRDIGGGAGDTQYF.

This clonotype was recorded many times. The rearrangement links TRBV7-9 to TRBJ2-7; D gene unclear. The CDR3 covers 14 residues. CDR1 is SEHNR, CDR2 FQNEAQ, per germline (reference sequence). V shed 1 base and J shed 1 base, with 8 bases lying between them. This CDR3 is CASSLVSESYEQYF. CDR3 nucleotides: TGTGCCAGCAGCTTAGTTTCCGAGTCCTACGAGCAGTACTTC.